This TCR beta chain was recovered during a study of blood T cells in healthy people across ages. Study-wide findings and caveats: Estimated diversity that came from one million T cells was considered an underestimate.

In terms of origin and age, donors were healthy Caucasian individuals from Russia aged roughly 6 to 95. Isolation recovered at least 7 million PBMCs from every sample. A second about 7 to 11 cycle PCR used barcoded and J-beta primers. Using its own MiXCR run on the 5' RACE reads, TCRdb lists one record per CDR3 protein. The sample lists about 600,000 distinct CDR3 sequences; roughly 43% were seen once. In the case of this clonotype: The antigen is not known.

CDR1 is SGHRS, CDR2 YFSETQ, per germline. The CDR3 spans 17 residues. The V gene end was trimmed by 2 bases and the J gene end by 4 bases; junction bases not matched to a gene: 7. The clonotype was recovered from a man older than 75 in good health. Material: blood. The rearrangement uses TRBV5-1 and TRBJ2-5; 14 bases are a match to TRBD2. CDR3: CASSFSPTSGRAETQYF. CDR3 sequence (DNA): TGCGCCAGCAGCTTTTCCCCGACTAGCGGGAGGGCAGAGACCCAGTACTTC.